This is a list of T cell receptor beta chains from one sample in a study of T cells after yellow fever vaccination. TCRdb ran MiXCR on the 5' RACE reads and lists one entry per CDR3 protein. The sample contains approximately 130,000 distinct CDR3 sequences, 15% of which appear only once. The sample here was CD8+ T cells sorted from PBMCs, taken 5 days after the yellow fever booster vaccination. The receptors stem from a man aged 18-30 years who received the YFV17D yellow fever vaccine. The conserved cysteine and the conserved F or W are not part of the CDR3 here.

length	V	J	CDR3
14	TRBV27	TRBJ2-1	ASSSLGGDSYNEQF
12	TRBV5-6	TRBJ1-1	ASSYDRGGPEAF
13	TRBV6-2/TRBV6-3	TRBJ1-3	ASSYSAVSGNTIY
12	TRBV4-1	TRBJ1-3	ASSQGGGGNTIY
11	TRBV9	TRBJ1-2	ASSGARGLGYT
11	TRBV7-2	TRBJ2-1	ASSFRWGNEQF
14	TRBV7-2	TRBJ2-1	ASSLGVRGSYNEQF
11	TRBV7-6	TRBJ1-1	ASSSAGRTEAF
13	TRBV19	TRBJ1-2	ASSIGLLVKHGYT
12	TRBV6-4	TRBJ1-2	ASSPGSPEDGYT
12	TRBV27	TRBJ1-2	ASSFAVRGSGYT
11	TRBV21-1	TRBJ1-1	ASSKAPNTEAF
16	TRBV7-9	TRBJ2-7	ASSLGDHTWGGHSKQY
12	TRBV6-5	TRBJ1-6	ASSYSISVIPLH
16	TRBV6-5	TRBJ1-1	ASSRLGQFRLAGTEAF
13	TRBV25-1	TRBJ2-6	ASSAYLSGANVLT
10	TRBV4-1	TRBJ1-1	ASSPQGTEAF
14	TRBV4-3	TRBJ2-1	ASSQDVVAGGYEQF
9	TRBV5-1	TRBJ2-7	ASSLESEQY
13	TRBV19	TRBJ1-1	ASSPRTGLNTEAF
13	TRBV6-6	TRBJ1-2	ATSQGAGFAYGYT
12	TRBV7-9	TRBJ2-2	ASSPPLVIGELF
16	TRBV7-6	TRBJ1-1	ASSLVGTGTPSRTEAF
12	TRBV5-5	TRBJ2-2	ASSTGQATGELF
12	TRBV5-1	TRBJ2-1	ASSPPGGGNEQF
12	TRBV27	TRBJ1-2	ASRSPGTGTGYT
8	TRBV20-1	TRBJ2-3	SASGDTQY
11	TRBV9	TRBJ1-2	ASSRNRDYGYT
14	TRBV7-9	TRBJ1-1	ASSLGSQGMNTEAF
11	TRBV4-1	TRBJ2-4	ASSGSAKNIQY
12	TRBV20-1	TRBJ2-5	SARRLAGEETQY
13	TRBV7-9	TRBJ2-1	ASSLVTGAGGEQF
9	TRBV29-1	TRBJ2-7	SVGRDTEQY
12	TRBV12-3/TRBV12-4	TRBJ2-1	ASSPDRTDNEQF
10	TRBV20-1	TRBJ2-7	SAPGPHYEQY
11	TRBV7-9	TRBJ2-3	ATPRTNTDTQY
11	TRBV11-2	TRBJ2-3	ASTPRAVDTQY
13	TRBV7-9	TRBJ1-1	ASSPRLGENTEAF
11	TRBV6-5	TRBJ1-1	ASSPSEGTEAF
13	TRBV6-2/TRBV6-3	TRBJ2-3	ASSVQAGGQDTQY
15	TRBV5-1	TRBJ2-6	ASSLTRGRSGANVLT
13	TRBV12-3/TRBV12-4	TRBJ1-6	ATAGHSSYNSPLH
13	TRBV4-2	TRBJ1-1	ASSNPSIGTGEAF
11	TRBV29-1	TRBJ2-1	SVGLAGDNEQF
12	TRBV5-8	TRBJ2-1	ASSLGQDGDEQF
12	TRBV6-5	TRBJ2-3	ASYRGAGTDTQY
12	TRBV5-5	TRBJ2-7	ASSSLIGVYEQY